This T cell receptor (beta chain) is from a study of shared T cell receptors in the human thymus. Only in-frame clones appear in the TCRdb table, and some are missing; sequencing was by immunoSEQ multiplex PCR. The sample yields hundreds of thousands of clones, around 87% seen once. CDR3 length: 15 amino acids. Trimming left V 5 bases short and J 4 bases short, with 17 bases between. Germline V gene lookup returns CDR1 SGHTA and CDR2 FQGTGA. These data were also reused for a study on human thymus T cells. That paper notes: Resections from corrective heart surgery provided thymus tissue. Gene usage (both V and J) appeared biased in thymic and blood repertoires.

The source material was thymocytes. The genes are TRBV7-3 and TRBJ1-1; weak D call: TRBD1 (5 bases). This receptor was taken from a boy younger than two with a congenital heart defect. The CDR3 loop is CASSPSGGGITEAFF. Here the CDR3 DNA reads TGTGCCAGCAGCCCGAGCGGCGGGGGAATCACTGAAGCTTTCTTT.